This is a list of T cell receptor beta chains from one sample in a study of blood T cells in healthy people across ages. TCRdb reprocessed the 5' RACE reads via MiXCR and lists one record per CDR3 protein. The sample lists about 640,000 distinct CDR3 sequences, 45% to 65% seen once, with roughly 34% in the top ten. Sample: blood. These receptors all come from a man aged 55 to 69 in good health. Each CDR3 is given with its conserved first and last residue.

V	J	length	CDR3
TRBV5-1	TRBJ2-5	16	CASSLLGQGAEETQYF
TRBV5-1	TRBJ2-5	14	CASSLTDEMETQYF
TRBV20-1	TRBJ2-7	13	CSARPRSSYEQYF
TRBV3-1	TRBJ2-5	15	CASSQGTSGGREQYF
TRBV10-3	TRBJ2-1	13	CAISSGRGDEQFF
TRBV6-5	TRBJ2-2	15	CASSPAGVNTGELFF
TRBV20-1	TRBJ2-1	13	CSARESGFHEQFF
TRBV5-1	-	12	CASRLGGYEQYF
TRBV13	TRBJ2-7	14	CASSLGGRGTEQYF
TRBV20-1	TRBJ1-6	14	CSPQGAHQASPLHF
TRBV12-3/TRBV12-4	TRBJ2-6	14	CASSLTGTGFVLTF
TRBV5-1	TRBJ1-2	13	CASSLRRDYGYTF
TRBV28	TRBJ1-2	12	CASSSGVDGYTF
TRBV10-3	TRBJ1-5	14	CAISAVQANQPQHF
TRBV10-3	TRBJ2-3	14	CAIRTPTGPDTQYF
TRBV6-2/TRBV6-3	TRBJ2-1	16	CASSEGAGASYNEQFF
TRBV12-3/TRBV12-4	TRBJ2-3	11	CASSSPAAQYF
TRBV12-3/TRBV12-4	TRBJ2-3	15	CASSGRVASTDTQYF
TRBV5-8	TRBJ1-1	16	CASSLVGTGLGTEAFF
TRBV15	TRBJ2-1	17	CATSRVTSSSSYNEQFF
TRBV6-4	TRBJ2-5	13	CASRRDRQETQYF
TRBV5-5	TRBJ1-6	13	CASSRTFSSPLHF
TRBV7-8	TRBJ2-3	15	CASSAGAGALDTQYF
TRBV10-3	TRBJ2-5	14	CAISEQGRQETQYF
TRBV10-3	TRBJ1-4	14	CATQPRVGNEKLFF
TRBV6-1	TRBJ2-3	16	CASKRTSGDSTDTQYF
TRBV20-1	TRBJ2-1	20	CSARGIQPDRTSGAYNEQFF
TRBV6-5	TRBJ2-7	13	CARGRRPSYEQYF
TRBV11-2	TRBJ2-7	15	CASSIGPRLTYEQYF
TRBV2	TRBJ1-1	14	CASSELGPNTEAFF
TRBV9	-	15	CASSLSGDRGHEQYF
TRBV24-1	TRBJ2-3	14	CATSDGDSTDTQYF
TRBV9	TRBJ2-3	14	CASSVDSSTDTQYF
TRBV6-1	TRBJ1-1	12	CASTPIFLRAFF
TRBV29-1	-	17	CSVEDLRGQGLGETQYF
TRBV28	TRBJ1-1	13	CATRTPALTEAFF
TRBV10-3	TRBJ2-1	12	CAISESKGEQFF
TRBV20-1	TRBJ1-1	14	CSARVVLSGTEAFF
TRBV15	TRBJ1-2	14	CATSRERDNYGYTF
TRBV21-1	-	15	CASSKAGAKGETQYF
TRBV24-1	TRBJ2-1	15	CATSDARESYNEQFF
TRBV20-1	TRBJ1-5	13	CSAVDGSSQPQHF
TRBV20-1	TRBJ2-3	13	CSAPGQGRHTQYF
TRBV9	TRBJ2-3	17	CASSVAPGGDSTDTQYF
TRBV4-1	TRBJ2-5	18	CASSQGGRRGGQYNEQYF
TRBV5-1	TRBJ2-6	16	CASLPRGASGANVLTF
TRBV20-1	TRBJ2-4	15	CSARGLAGLPGEQYF
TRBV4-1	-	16	CASSLNAGPPRETQYF
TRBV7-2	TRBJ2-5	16	CVSSLGRVAGQETQYF
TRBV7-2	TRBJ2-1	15	CASSFEGFVYNEQFF
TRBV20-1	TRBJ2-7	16	CSARGERGGTVDEQYF
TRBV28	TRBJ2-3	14	CATSWARRTDTQYF
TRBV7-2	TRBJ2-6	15	CASSRGLAGANVLTF
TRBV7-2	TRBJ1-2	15	CVSSTRDRSIYGYTF
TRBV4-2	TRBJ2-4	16	CASSPVGGAAKNIQYF
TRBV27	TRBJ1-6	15	CASSLSGDYNSPLHF
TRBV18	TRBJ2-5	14	CASSPRSGGETQYF
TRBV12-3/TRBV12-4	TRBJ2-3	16	CASIGTSGGGTDTQYF